This T cell receptor (beta chain) appears in the sequencing data of a study of blood T cell repertoires in COVID-19. Profiling relied on immunoSEQ multiplex PCR, and the TCRdb table lists in-frame clones only, not all of them. The repertoire holds 150,000 to 200,000 clones, with 82% as singletons. Source material: PBMCs or T cells enriched from blood (not recorded which). The TCR comes from a man aged 35-49 years who had recovered from COVID-19.

This chain's CDR3 is CASGKGGQFRSTDTQYF. CDR3 DNA: TGCGCCAGCGGGAAAGGTGGACAGTTTCGAAGCACAGATACGCAGTATTTT. The V call is TRBV5-1, the J call TRBJ2-3; D is perhaps TRBD1 (6 bases). Trimming removed 7 bases from V and 0 bases from J, with 21 bases in between. There are 17 residues in the CDR3. Germline V gene sequence: CDR1 SGHRS, CDR2 YFSETQ.